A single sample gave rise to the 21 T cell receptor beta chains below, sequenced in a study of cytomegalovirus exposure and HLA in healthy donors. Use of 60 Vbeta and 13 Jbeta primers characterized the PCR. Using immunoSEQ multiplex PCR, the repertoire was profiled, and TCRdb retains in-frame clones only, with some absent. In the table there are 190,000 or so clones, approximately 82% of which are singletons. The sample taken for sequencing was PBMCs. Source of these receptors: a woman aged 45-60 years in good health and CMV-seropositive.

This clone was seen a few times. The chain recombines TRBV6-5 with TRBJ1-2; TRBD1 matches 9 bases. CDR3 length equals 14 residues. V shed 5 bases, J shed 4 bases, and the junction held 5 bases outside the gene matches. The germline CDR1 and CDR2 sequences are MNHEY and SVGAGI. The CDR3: CASSRTDRGYGYTF. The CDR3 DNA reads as TGTGCCAGCAGTCGCACGGACAGGGGCTATGGCTACACCTTC.

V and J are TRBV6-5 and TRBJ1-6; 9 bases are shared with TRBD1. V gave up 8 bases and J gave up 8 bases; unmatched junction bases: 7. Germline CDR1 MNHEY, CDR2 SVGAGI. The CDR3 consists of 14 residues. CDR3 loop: CASDNRGLDSPLHF. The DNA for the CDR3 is TGTGCCAGCGACAACAGGGGGCTGGATTCACCCCTCCACTTT.

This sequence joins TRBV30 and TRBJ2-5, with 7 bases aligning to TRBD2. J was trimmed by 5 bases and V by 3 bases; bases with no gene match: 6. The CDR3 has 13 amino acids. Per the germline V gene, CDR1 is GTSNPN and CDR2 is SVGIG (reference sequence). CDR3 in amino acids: CAWSAGRGETQYF. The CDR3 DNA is TGTGCCTGGAGCGCTGGGAGGGGCGAGACCCAGTACTTC.

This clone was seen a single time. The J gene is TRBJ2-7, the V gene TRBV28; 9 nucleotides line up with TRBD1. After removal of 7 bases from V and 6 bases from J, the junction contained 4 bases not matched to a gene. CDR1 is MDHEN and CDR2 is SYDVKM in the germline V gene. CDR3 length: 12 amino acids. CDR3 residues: CASINRGREQYF. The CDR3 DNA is TGTGCCAGCATCAACAGGGGGCGCGAGCAGTACTTC. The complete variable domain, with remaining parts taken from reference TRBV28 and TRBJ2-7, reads DVKVTQSSRYLVKRTGEKVFLECVQDMDHENMFWYRQDPGLGLRLIYFSYDVKMKEKGDIPEGYSVSREKKERFSLILESASTNQTSMYLCASINRGREQYFGPGTRLTVT.

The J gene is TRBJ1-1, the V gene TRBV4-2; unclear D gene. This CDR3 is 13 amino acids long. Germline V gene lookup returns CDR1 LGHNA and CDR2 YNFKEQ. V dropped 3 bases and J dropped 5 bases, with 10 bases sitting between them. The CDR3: CASSQEAETEAFF. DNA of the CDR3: TGTGCCAGCAGCCAGGAGGCGGAGACTGAAGCTTTCTTT.

CDR3 nucleotide sequence: TGTGCCAGCTCACCAGCGGCCCCCAATACCTGGGGGGCAACTAATGAAAAACTGTTTTTT. This codes for CASSPAAPNTWGATNEKLFF. The rearrangement joins TRBV18 to TRBJ1-4; possible D gene TRBD1, 5 bases. V gave up 2 bases and J gave up 0 bases, with 22 bases separating them. The CDR3 length is 20 residues. The germline V gene has CDR1 KGHSH and CDR2 LQKENI.

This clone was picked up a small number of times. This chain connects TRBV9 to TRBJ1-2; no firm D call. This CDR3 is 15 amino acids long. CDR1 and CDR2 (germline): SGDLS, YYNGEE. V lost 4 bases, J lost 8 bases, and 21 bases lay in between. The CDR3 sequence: CASSTLTDGRQGYTF. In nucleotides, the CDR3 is TGTGCCAGCAGCACCCTAACGGACGGGAGACAAGGCTACACCTTC.

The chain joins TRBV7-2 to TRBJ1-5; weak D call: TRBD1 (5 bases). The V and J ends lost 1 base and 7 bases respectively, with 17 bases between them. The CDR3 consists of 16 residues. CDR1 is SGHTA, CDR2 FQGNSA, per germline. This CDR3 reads CASSLEGPRAGQPQHF. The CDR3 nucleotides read TGTGCCAGCAGCTTAGAGGGGCCCAGGGCGGGACAGCCCCAGCATTTT.

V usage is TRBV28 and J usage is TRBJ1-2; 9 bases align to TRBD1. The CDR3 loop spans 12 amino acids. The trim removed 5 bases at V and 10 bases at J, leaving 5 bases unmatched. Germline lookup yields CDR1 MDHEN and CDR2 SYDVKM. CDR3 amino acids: CASSTGTGTYTF. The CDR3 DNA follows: TGTGCCAGCAGTACCGGGACAGGGACCTACACCTTC.

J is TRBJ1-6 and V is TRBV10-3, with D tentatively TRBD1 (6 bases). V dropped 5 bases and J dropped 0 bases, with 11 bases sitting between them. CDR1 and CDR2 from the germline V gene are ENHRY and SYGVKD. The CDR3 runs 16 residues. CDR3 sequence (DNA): TGTGCCATCAGTAGACAGGCGAGCTCCTATAATTCACCCCTCCACTTT. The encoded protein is CAISRQASSYNSPLHF.

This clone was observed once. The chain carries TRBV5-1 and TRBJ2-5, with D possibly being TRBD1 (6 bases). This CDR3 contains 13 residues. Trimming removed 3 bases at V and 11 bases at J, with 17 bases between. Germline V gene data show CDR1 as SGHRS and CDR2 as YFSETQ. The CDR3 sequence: CASSYNTGLEQYF. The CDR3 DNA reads TGCGCCAGCAGCTACAACACAGGGTTAGAGCAGTACTTC.

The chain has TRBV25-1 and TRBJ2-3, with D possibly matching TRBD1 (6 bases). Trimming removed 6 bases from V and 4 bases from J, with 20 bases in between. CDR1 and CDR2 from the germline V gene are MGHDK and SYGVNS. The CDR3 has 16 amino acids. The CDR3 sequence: CASRKTGTSLADTQYF. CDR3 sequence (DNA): TGTGCCAGCAGGAAGACGGGGACAAGCTTAGCAGATACGCAGTATTTT.

This chain's CDR3 is CASSNDGTVSPLHF. In DNA, the CDR3 is TGTGCCAGCAGTAATGACGGGACAGTGTCACCCCTCCACTTT. The chain has TRBV28 and TRBJ1-6; 7 bases line up with TRBD1. There are 14 residues in the CDR3. Germline CDR1 MDHEN, CDR2 SYDVKM. The trim removed 5 bases at V and 10 bases at J, leaving 8 bases unmatched. The complete variable domain, with remaining parts taken from reference TRBV28 and TRBJ1-6, reads DVKVTQSSRYLVKRTGEKVFLECVQDMDHENMFWYRQDPGLGLRLIYFSYDVKMKEKGDIPEGYSVSREKKERFSLILESASTNQTSMYLCASSNDGTVSPLHFGNGTRLTVT.

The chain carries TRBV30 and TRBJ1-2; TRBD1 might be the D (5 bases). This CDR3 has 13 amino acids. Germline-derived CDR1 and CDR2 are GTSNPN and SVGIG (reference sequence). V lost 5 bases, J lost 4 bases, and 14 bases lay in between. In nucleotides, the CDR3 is TGTGCCTGGGGCGCTCGGACACGCTATGGCTACACCTTC. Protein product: CAWGARTRYGYTF.

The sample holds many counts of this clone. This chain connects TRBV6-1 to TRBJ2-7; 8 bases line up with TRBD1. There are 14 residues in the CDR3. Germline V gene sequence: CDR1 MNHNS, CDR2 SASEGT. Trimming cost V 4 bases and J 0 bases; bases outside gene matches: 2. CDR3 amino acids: CASSGTGNSYEQYF. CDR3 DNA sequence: TGTGCCAGCAGTGGGACAGGGAACTCCTACGAGCAGTACTTC.

The CDR3 sequence is CSVKAGQGIYEQYF. In DNA, the CDR3 is TGCAGCGTAAAAGCGGGACAGGGGATCTACGAGCAGTACTTC. This rearrangement joins TRBV29-1 to TRBJ2-7; TRBD1 matches at 10 bases. The ends lost 6 bases at V and 3 bases at J; junction bases unmatched: 8. The CDR3 is made up of 14 amino acids. Germline CDR1 reads SQVTM; CDR2 reads ANQGSEA.

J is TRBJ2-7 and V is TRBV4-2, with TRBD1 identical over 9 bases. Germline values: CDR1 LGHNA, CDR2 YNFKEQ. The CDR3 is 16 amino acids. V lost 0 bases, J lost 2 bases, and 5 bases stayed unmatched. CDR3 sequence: CASSQDRTGDAYEQYF. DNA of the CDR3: TGTGCCAGCAGCCAAGACCGGACAGGGGACGCCTACGAGCAGTACTTC.

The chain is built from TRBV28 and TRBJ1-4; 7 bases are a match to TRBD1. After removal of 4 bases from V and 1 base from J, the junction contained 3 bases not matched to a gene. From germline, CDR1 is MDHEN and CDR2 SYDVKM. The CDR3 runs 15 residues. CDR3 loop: CASSWTGRTNEKLFF. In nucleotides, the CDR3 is TGTGCCAGCAGTTGGACAGGCCGAACTAATGAAAAACTGTTTTTT.

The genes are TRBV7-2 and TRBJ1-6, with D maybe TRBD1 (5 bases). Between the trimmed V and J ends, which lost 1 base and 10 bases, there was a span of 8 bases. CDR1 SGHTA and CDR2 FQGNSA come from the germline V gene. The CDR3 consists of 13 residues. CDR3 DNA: TGTGCCAGCAGCTTAGACAGACAGTCACCCCTCCACTTT. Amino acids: CASSLDRQSPLHF. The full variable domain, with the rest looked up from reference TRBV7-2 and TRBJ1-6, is GAGVSQSPSNKVTEKGKDVELRCDPISGHTALYWYRQSLGQGLEFLIYFQGNSAPDKSGLPSDRFSAERTGGSVSTLTIQRTQQEDSAVYLCASSLDRQSPLHFGNGTRLTVT.

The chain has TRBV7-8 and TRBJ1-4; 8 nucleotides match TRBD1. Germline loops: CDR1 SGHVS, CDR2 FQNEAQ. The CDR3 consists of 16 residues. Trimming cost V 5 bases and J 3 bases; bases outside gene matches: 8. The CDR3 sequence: CASSGTGTGPNEKLFF. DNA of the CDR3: TGTGCCAGCAGCGGTACCGGGACAGGACCTAATGAAAAACTGTTTTTT.

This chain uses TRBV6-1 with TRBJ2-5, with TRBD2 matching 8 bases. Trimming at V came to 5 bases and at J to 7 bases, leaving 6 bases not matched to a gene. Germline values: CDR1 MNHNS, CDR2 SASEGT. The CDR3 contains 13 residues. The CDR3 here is CASSWTSLGTQYF. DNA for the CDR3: TGTGCCAGCAGTTGGACTAGCTTGGGGACCCAGTACTTC.